A single sample is the source of the 4 T cell receptor beta chains below, sequenced in a study of cytomegalovirus exposure and HLA in healthy donors (dated by TCRdb to about 2017). The receptor library was made with the immunoSEQ multiplex PCR assay. A mixture of 60 forward primers for TCR Vbeta segments and 13 reverse primers for TCR Jbeta segments was used in the multiplex PCR. In TCRdb, the immuneACCESS table is reduced to in-frame sequences with V and J assigned. These tables do not hold every clone; where another copy was compared, an unresolved V gene accounts for under half, and the others remain unexplained. The sample yields under 200,000 clones; roughly 80% were counted once. About 1.7% of the sample is in the top ten clones. Sequenced sample: PBMCs. The receptors here all came from a woman aged 18-35 years in good health and CMV-seronegative.

The V call is TRBV7-6, the J call TRBJ1-5, with a tentative D call TRBD1 (5 bases). CDR3 size: 13 residues. Germline loops: CDR1 SGHVS, CDR2 FNYEAQ. Trimming took 8 bases from V and 0 from J, leaving 8 bases between them. Here the CDR3 reads CASSRGSNQPQHF. The CDR3, as DNA: TGTGCCAGCTCAAGGGGTAGCAATCAGCCCCAGCATTTT.

This chain links TRBV5-1 with TRBJ2-5; the match to TRBD1 covers 7 bases. Trimming cost V 8 bases and J 5 bases; bases outside gene matches: 12. CDR1 and CDR2 (germline): SGHRS, YFSETQ. The CDR3 loop spans 14 amino acids. The DNA for the CDR3 is TGCGCCAGTTCTCGACAGGGTTTAGAGGAGACCCAGTACTTC. Translated: CASSRQGLEETQYF.

The rearrangement joins TRBV28 to TRBJ1-5, with 7 bases aligning to TRBD1. The CDR3 is 15 amino acids. Germline CDR1 MDHEN, CDR2 SYDVKM. After removal of 3 bases from V and 6 bases from J, the junction contained 8 bases not matched to a gene. For the CDR3, the DNA is TGTGCCAGCAGTTTTGACAGGGTAGGCGGTCAGCCCCAGCATTTT. Translated: CASSFDRVGGQPQHF.

This clone appeared a few times. V and J are TRBV21-1 and TRBJ1-3; TRBD1 was called by the table and not checked on the DNA. TRBV21-1 is recorded as a pseudogene. This CDR3 contains 16 residues. The CDR3 DNA is TGTGCCAGCAGCAAAGGGATAGCAGGGGCTGGAAACACCATATATTTT. Residues: CASSKGIAGAGNTIYF.